A selection of T cell receptor beta chains follows, all from one sample in a study of identical twins. One entry per CDR3 protein, called by TCRdb with MiXCR from the 5' RACE reads. Here the sample spans 450,000 to 600,000 distinct CDR3 sequences, 20% to 25% being singletons. A further study also used this sample, focusing on yellow fever vaccine responses in identical twins.

Sequenced material: CD4+ T cells sorted from blood. All receptors come from a woman aged 18-29 years in good health. Each CDR3 is given with its conserved first and last residue. D genes are given only for firm matches. Clone size is not always given. Where it is, it says once, few, many or a class for expanded clones.

V gene,J gene,D gene,clone size,CDR3 DNA,CDR3 protein
TRBV6-1,TRBJ2-1,TRBD2,NA,TGTGCCAGCAGCAGAGGGACTAGCGGGGGGAGAGTTAATGAGCAGTTCTTC,CASSRGTSGGRVNEQFF
TRBV7-9,TRBJ2-1,NA,NA,TGTGCCAGCAGCTTAGTGGGGGCAAACTACAATGAGCAGTTCTTC,CASSLVGANYNEQFF
TRBV5-1,TRBJ2-1,TRBD1,few,TGCGCCAGCAGCTTTCTTACAGGGGTAGGCAATGAGCAGTTCTTC,CASSFLTGVGNEQFF
TRBV7-2,TRBJ2-3,NA,few,TGTGCCAGCCTTCCGGTATTAAACACAGATACGCAGTATTTT,CASLPVLNTDTQYF
TRBV5-1,TRBJ2-2,NA,NA,TGCGCCAGCAGCTTGGGCTCGGGGAGTGGCACCGGGGAGCTGTTTTTT,CASSLGSGSGTGELFF
TRBV7-9,TRBJ1-4,NA,NA,TGTGCCAGCAGTAGACGGGAGGGACTCACTAATGAAAAACTGTTTTTT,CASSRREGLTNEKLFF
TRBV12-3/TRBV12-4,TRBJ1-2,NA,NA,TGTGCCAGCAGTTACGGCAGGGTGATTGATGGCTACACCTTC,CASSYGRVIDGYTF
TRBV28,TRBJ2-3,TRBD2,NA,TGTGCCAGCAGTTTAAGTCTATACGCGGGAGGTGATACGCAGTATTTT,CASSLSLYAGGDTQYF
TRBV20-1,TRBJ2-5,TRBD2,NA,TGCAGTGCTATCAGCGGGGCCTCGTACCAAGAGACCCAGTACTTC,CSAISGASYQETQYF
TRBV6-6,TRBJ1-5,NA,NA,TGTGCCAGCAGTTTTATAGCGGAGCCCCAGCATTTT,CASSFIAEPQHF
TRBV10-3,TRBJ2-5,TRBD1,NA,TGTGCCATCAGCCACAGGGGATTATACCAAGAGACCCAGTACTTC,CAISHRGLYQETQYF
TRBV5-1,TRBJ2-5,NA,few,TGCGCCAGCAGCTTGCCGACTAGTCACCAAGAGACCCAGTACTTC,CASSLPTSHQETQYF
TRBV25-1,TRBJ2-4,NA,few,TGTGCCAGCAGTGACCCAGGGCTGGCCAAAAACATTCAGTACTTC,CASSDPGLAKNIQYF
TRBV2,TRBJ2-1,NA,NA,TGTGCCAGCATGTCCCAGCCCACCATCGGCAATGAGCAGTTCTTC,CASMSQPTIGNEQFF
TRBV12-3/TRBV12-4,TRBJ1-1,NA,many,TGTGCCAGCAGTTTAAGAGGCTCTGAAGCTTTCTTT,CASSLRGSEAFF
TRBV12-3/TRBV12-4,TRBJ2-1,NA,few,TGTGCCAGCAGCCCAAGGGCAGAGCAGTTCTTC,CASSPRAEQFF
TRBV10-3,TRBJ1-1,TRBD1,NA,TGTGCCATCAGGACGGGACAGGGTAGGATGAACACTGAAGCTTTCTTT,CAIRTGQGRMNTEAFF
TRBV12-3/TRBV12-4,TRBJ2-7,TRBD1,NA,TGTGCCAGCAGCCGACAGGGGTTCTTCTACGAGCAGTACTTC,CASSRQGFFYEQYF
TRBV15,TRBJ2-3,NA,NA,TGTGCCACCAGCCCTGGCAGACTAAAAAGCACAGATACGCAGTATTTT,CATSPGRLKSTDTQYF
TRBV10-3,TRBJ2-1,TRBD1,few,TGTGCCATCACCGGACAGGACTCCTACAATGAGCAGTTCTTC,CAITGQDSYNEQFF
TRBV20-1,TRBJ2-5,NA,NA,TGCAGTGCTAGACCCGTACAAGAGACCCAGTACTTC,CSARPVQETQYF
TRBV5-1,TRBJ2-3,NA,few,TGCGCCAGCAGCTTGGGGGGGCCGGGGGATACGCAGTATTTT,CASSLGGPGDTQYF
TRBV10-3,TRBJ2-1,TRBD2,few,TGTGCCATCAAACCCGGGACTAGCGGGCCCTACAATGAGCAGTTCTTC,CAIKPGTSGPYNEQFF
TRBV7-8,TRBJ1-5,TRBD1,few,TGTGCCAGCAGTGAGGGCCGGACAGGGGCCCAGCATTTT,CASSEGRTGAQHF
TRBV5-5,TRBJ1-1,NA,many,TGTGCCAGCAGCTTTGGGATGAACACTGAAGCTTTCTTT,CASSFGMNTEAFF
TRBV12-5,TRBJ2-3,NA,few,TGTGCTAGTGGTTTCGGTCAACAGGATCCGGGGGTGGATACGCAGTATTTT,CASGFGQQDPGVDTQYF
TRBV15,TRBJ2-5,NA,NA,TGTGCCACCAGCAGACCATCCCGGGGAGAGACCCAGTACTTC,CATSRPSRGETQYF